A single sample gave rise to the 25 T cell receptor beta chains below, sequenced in a study of blood T cell repertoires in COVID-19. The assay was immunoSEQ multiplex PCR, and TCRdb's table has in-frame clones only and misses some. The sample yields roughly 70,000 clones, 65% to 85% seen once. What was sequenced was peripheral blood. These receptors were taken from a man between 60 and 75 years old with COVID-19, enrolled during active disease.

V and J are TRBV18 and TRBJ1-4; 8 bases align to TRBD1. V shed 4 bases, J shed 8 bases, and the junction held 6 bases outside the gene matches. The V gene's germline CDR1 is KGHSH and CDR2 LQKENI. The CDR3 covers 14 residues. CDR3 amino acids: CASSQDRESEKLFF. The CDR3 coding sequence is TGTGCCAGCTCACAGGACAGGGAGAGCGAAAAACTGTTTTTT.

CDR3 protein: CAWSVADEQYF. DNA for the CDR3: TGTGCCTGGAGTGTAGCTGACGAGCAGTACTTC. The chain couples TRBV30 to TRBJ2-7; D gene unclear. The CDR3 has 11 residues. Germline CDR1 GTSNPN, CDR2 SVGIG (reference sequence). Trimming took off 0 bases at V and 5 bases at J, with 5 bases between the two ends.

The genes are TRBV11-2 and TRBJ2-7, with D possibly matching TRBD1 (5 bases). The V and J ends lost 1 base and 3 bases respectively, with 10 bases between them. The CDR3 extends over 14 amino acids. Germline CDR1 is SGHAT and CDR2 is FQNNGV. CDR3 sequence (DNA): TGTGCCAGCAGCTTAGCCAGGGTCAACTACGAGCAGTACTTC. As protein: CASSLARVNYEQYF.

The chain couples TRBV7-2 to TRBJ2-1, with TRBD2 matching over 10 bases. CDR3 size: 16 residues. V lost 5 bases to trimming and J lost 5 bases; unmatched junction nucleotides: 9. Germline values: CDR1 SGHTA, CDR2 FQGNSA. In nucleotides, the CDR3 is TGTGCCAGCAGCCGTAGCGGGGGGTCGGGTCACAATGAGCAGTTCTTC. Amino acids: CASSRSGGSGHNEQFF.

This clone was counted only a few times. Other DNA sequences of this sample code for an identical CDR3. V gene TRBV12-3 or TRBV12-4 combines with J gene TRBJ1-2, with TRBD1 as a possible D gene (6 bases). CDR3 size: 13 residues. Trimming took 6 bases from V and 7 from J, leaving 15 bases between them. The CDR3 DNA is TGTGCCAGCAGCCCGAACAGGGATCTTGGCTACACCTTC. Translated, it gives CASSPNRDLGYTF.

The genes are TRBV11-1 and TRBJ2-3; 7 positions agree with TRBD1. Germline trimming cut 4 bases from V and 5 bases from J; bases unmatched to any gene: 9. CDR3 size: 15 residues. The germline gives CDR1 SGHAT, CDR2 FQDESV (reference sequence). The CDR3 sequence: CASSSNQGVGDTQYF. DNA for the CDR3: TGTGCCAGCAGCTCAAACCAGGGGGTAGGAGATACGCAGTATTTT.

The chain uses TRBV5-4 and TRBJ1-4; D unresolved. Looked up from germline, CDR1 is SGHNT and CDR2 is YYREEE (reference sequence). The CDR3 has 14 residues. Trimming shortened V by 4 bases and J by 1 base, and 8 bases separated the two germline ends. CDR3 sequence: CASSPTGTNEKLFF. The CDR3 DNA follows: TGTGCCAGCAGCCCGACTGGAACTAATGAAAAACTGTTTTTT.

The genes are TRBV7-2 and TRBJ2-5, with D possibly TRBD2 on 5 matching bases. V dropped 6 bases and J dropped 5 bases, with 16 bases sitting between them. Per germline, CDR1 SGHTA and CDR2 FQGNSA. This CDR3 has 14 residues. CDR3 sequence reads: CASSFGLAVETQYF. In DNA, the CDR3 is TGTGCCAGCAGTTTTGGACTGGCGGTGGAGACCCAGTACTTC.

CDR3 residues: CASSPLGGQGSNQPQHF. CDR3 nucleotides: TGTGCCAGCAGCCCTTTGGGAGGACAGGGGAGCAATCAGCCCCAGCATTTT. The rearrangement uses TRBV4-2 and TRBJ1-5, with 9 bases lining up with TRBD1. Germline trimming cut 4 bases from V and 1 base from J; bases unmatched to any gene: 8. The CDR3 covers 17 residues. The germline V gene has CDR1 LGHNA and CDR2 YNFKEQ.

The chain joins TRBV5-6 to TRBJ2-7, with 9 bases aligning to TRBD1. In germline, CDR1 is SGHDT, CDR2 YYEEEE. This CDR3 has 15 residues. J gave up 0 bases and V 4 bases, and 5 bases lay outside the gene matches. DNA of the CDR3: TGTGCCAGCAGCACAGGGGGCTCTTTCTCCTACGAGCAGTACTTC. It specifies CASSTGGSFSYEQYF.

This chain connects TRBV6-2 or TRBV6-3 to TRBJ2-1; 13 nucleotides align to TRBD2. The V gene's germline CDR1 is MNHEY and CDR2 SVGEGT. This CDR3 is built from 17 residues. Trimming removed 2 bases from V and 3 bases from J; junction bases left unmatched: 4. The CDR3 is CASSYGLAGDVYNEQFF. Here the CDR3 DNA reads TGTGCCAGCAGTTACGGACTAGCGGGGGACGTCTACAATGAGCAGTTCTTC.

The CDR3 DNA is TGCGCCAGCAGCCCGCGGCAGAATTCCGGTGAAGGCTACACCTTC. It encodes CASSPRQNSGEGYTF. This sequence joins TRBV5-1 and TRBJ1-2; D remains ambiguous. V dropped 4 bases and J dropped 8 bases, with 21 bases sitting between them. Germline V gene sequence: CDR1 SGHRS, CDR2 YFSETQ. CDR3 length: 15 amino acids.

This clone was found once. The CDR3 sequence is CASSYRTGTAQYF. CDR3 nucleotide sequence: TGTGCCAGCAGTTACCGAACAGGGACGGCGCAGTATTTT. The chain has TRBV28 and TRBJ2-3, with D possibly TRBD1 on 6 matching bases. The CDR3 runs to 13 residues. Germline V gene lookup returns CDR1 MDHEN and CDR2 SYDVKM. V shed 4 bases and J shed 10 bases, with 15 bases lying between them.

The chain is built from TRBV6-1 and TRBJ2-5; D remains unclear. V gave up 1 base and J gave up 5 bases, with 11 bases separating them. CDR1 MNHNS and CDR2 SASEGT come from the germline V gene. CDR3 length: 14 amino acids. CDR3 nucleotides: TGTGCCAGCAGTGAAGAGATAGCTGCGGAGACCCAGTACTTC. This encodes CASSEEIAAETQYF.

This chain uses TRBV12-3 or TRBV12-4 with TRBJ2-7; TRBD2 is a possible D gene (5 bases). CDR3 length equals 13 residues. Trimming took off 3 bases at V and 3 bases at J, with 9 bases between the two ends. The CDR3 sequence is CASSLGDIYEQYF. In DNA, the CDR3 is TGTGCCAGCAGTTTGGGAGATATCTACGAGCAGTACTTC.

This chain joins TRBV28 and TRBJ1-1; D is unclear. CDR1 and CDR2 (germline): MDHEN, SYDVKM. This CDR3 contains 14 residues. The V end was cut by 8 bases, the J end by 4 bases, with 17 bases between. The CDR3 DNA follows: TGTGCCAGCCGTTCCACCCGGAGCGGCACTGAAGCTTTCTTT. Amino acids: CASRSTRSGTEAFF.

J is TRBJ2-3 and V is TRBV25-1; D is possibly TRBD1 (6 bases). V dropped 5 bases and J dropped 0 bases, with 12 bases sitting between them. This CDR3 comprises 15 residues. CDR1 is MGHDK and CDR2 is SYGVNS in the germline V gene. CDR3 in DNA: TGTGCCAGCAGTCCGGGACACCTCAGCACAGATACGCAGTATTTT. Amino acid sequence: CASSPGHLSTDTQYF. The variable domain in full, with the rest retrieved from reference TRBV25-1 and TRBJ2-3, is EADIYQTPRYLVIGTGKKITLECSQTMGHDKMYWYQQDPGMELHLIHYSYGVNSTEKGDLSSESTVSRIRTEHFPLTLESARPSHTSQYLCASSPGHLSTDTQYFGPGTRLTVL.

The chain has TRBV10-3 and TRBJ2-1; D perhaps matches TRBD1 (8 bases). V was shortened by 8 bases and J by 10 bases, with 21 bases between the two germline ends. The CDR3 extends over 14 amino acids. CDR1 is ENHRY and CDR2 is SYGVKD in the germline V gene. The CDR3 protein is CAIGRGRGRGEQFF. CDR3 nucleotides: TGTGCCATCGGGAGGGGCAGGGGGCGCGGGGAGCAGTTCTTC.

The V call is TRBV5-1, the J call TRBJ2-5; 7 bases are a match to TRBD2. The germline V gene encodes CDR1 SGHRS and CDR2 YFSETQ. V shed 0 bases, J shed 2 bases, and the junction held 4 bases outside the gene matches. The CDR3 loop spans 15 amino acids. The CDR3 protein is CASSLARGGQETQYF. As DNA, the CDR3 is TGCGCCAGCAGCTTGGCCCGGGGAGGGCAAGAGACCCAGTACTTC.

CDR3 nucleotide sequence: TGCGCCAGCAGCTTGACCAGGGGCACCGGGGAGCTGTTTTTT. Its protein is CASSLTRGTGELFF. The chain links TRBV5-1 to TRBJ2-2, with D possibly matching TRBD1 (6 bases). The V gene's germline CDR1 is SGHRS and CDR2 YFSETQ. V was pared by 1 base and J by 4 bases, with 8 bases between. The CDR3 is 14 residues long.

The CDR3 DNA reads as TGTGCCACCAGGGACAGCGGAGAGACCCAGTACTTC. Translating gives CATRDSGETQYF. The chain has TRBV24-1 and TRBJ2-5, with TRBD1 as a possible D gene (6 bases). V dropped 7 bases and J dropped 4 bases, with 9 bases sitting between them. The length of the CDR3 is 12 residues. CDR1 KGHDR and CDR2 SFDVKD come from the germline V gene.

V gene TRBV5-1 combines with J gene TRBJ2-1, with 8 nucleotides matching TRBD1. The V gene end was trimmed by 5 bases and the J gene end by 8 bases; junction bases not matched to a gene: 6. Germline assignment: CDR1 SGHRS and CDR2 YFSETQ. CDR3 length: 13 residues. The CDR3 nucleotides are TGCGCCAGCAGATATACAGGGGGAGATGAGCAGTTCTTC. This gives the protein CASRYTGGDEQFF.

A few counts support this clone. The chain uses TRBV2 and TRBJ2-7, with 9 bases lining up with TRBD1. V gave up 6 bases and J gave up 4 bases; unmatched junction bases: 4. CDR1 and CDR2 from the germline V gene are SNHLY and FYNNEI. The CDR3 spans 13 residues. DNA of the CDR3: TGTGCCAGCAGAAGGGACAGGGAGTACGAGCAGTACTTC. It yields the protein CASRRDREYEQYF.

In this sample, this clone turned up a few times. V is TRBV11-2 and J is TRBJ2-3; 10 bases map to TRBD2. Germline V gives CDR1 SGHAT, CDR2 FQNNGV. The CDR3 loop spans 16 amino acids. Trimming removed 1 base from V and 2 bases from J; junction bases left unmatched: 3. The CDR3 sequence: CASSLGSGRLTDTQYF. DNA of the CDR3: TGTGCCAGCAGCTTAGGTAGCGGGAGGCTCACAGATACGCAGTATTTT.

The chain is built from TRBV14 and TRBJ2-7, with D unclear. The V end was cut by 2 bases, the J end by 3 bases, with 11 bases between. The CDR3 extends over 14 amino acids. Germline V gene data show CDR1 as SGHDN and CDR2 as FVKESK. The CDR3, as DNA: TGTGCCAGCAGCCAATGGCAGGAAGGCTACGAGCAGTACTTC. Translation: CASSQWQEGYEQYF.